Below are 31 T cell receptor beta chains sequenced from a single sample in a study of T-cell memory formation after mild COVID-19. TCRdb re-called the 5' RACE reads with MiXCR, one entry per CDR3 protein. The sample lists 270,000 or so distinct CDR3 sequences; 15% to 20% were seen once. Specimen: PBMCs or a T cell subset sorted from them (not recorded which). The source is a man aged 18-30 years who had mild COVID-19 (a few samples of this study predate the infection). Cell type and time point are not known.

The V gene is TRBV6-2 or TRBV6-3, the J gene TRBJ2-5; TRBD1 aligns across 7 bases. Germline CDR1 MNHEY, CDR2 SVGEGT. There are 15 residues in the CDR3. The junction had 11 bases not matched to a gene; V was cut back by 6 bases and J by 4 bases. CDR3 sequence (DNA): TGTGCCAGCAGGAGCCGAGACAGGGTTTTAGAGACCCAGTACTTC. It yields the protein CASRSRDRVLETQYF.

The chain recombines TRBV29-1 with TRBJ1-1, with D possibly matching TRBD1 (6 bases). This CDR3 is built from 14 residues. Germline V gene lookup returns CDR1 SQVTM and CDR2 ANQGSEA. The ends were cut back, 2 bases at V and 3 bases at J, with 13 bases in the middle. The CDR3 sequence: CSVEPTGLDTEAFF. The CDR3 nucleotides are TGCAGCGTTGAACCGACAGGCCTGGACACTGAAGCTTTCTTT.

V usage is TRBV6-6 and J usage is TRBJ2-4; 7 bases match TRBD2. V lost 8 bases to trimming and J lost 9 bases; unmatched junction nucleotides: 10. Germline CDR1 is MNHNY and CDR2 is SVGAGI (reference sequence). There are 13 residues in the CDR3. CDR3 in DNA: TGTGCCAGCCGTACCTCGGGGGGAGGCATTCAGTACTTC. Amino acids: CASRTSGGGIQYF.

This clonotype showed up just a few times. The V call is TRBV4-3, the J call TRBJ2-3; D might be TRBD1 (5 bases). CDR1 is LGHNA and CDR2 is YSLEER in the germline V gene. The V and J ends lost 4 bases and 10 bases respectively, with 15 bases between them. This CDR3 has 13 residues. CDR3 in DNA: TGCGCCAGCAGCCGGGCGCTAGGGGTTTCGCAGTATTTT. Translation: CASSRALGVSQYF.

The chain is built from TRBV10-3 and TRBJ1-1, with 11 bases that match TRBD1. The CDR3 length is 15 residues. In germline, CDR1 is ENHRY, CDR2 SYGVKD. V dropped 8 bases and J dropped 3; count of bases not matched to a gene: 8. CDR3 in DNA: TGTGCCATCCGGGGGGGACAGGGGGTGGACACTGAAGCTTTCTTT. Its translation: CAIRGGQGVDTEAFF.

This clonotype appeared a few times. This rearrangement joins TRBV28 to TRBJ2-7; D call uncertain. In germline, CDR1 is MDHEN, CDR2 SYDVKM. Trimming shortened V by 2 bases and J by 6 bases, and 11 bases separated the two germline ends. CDR3 length: 13 residues. CDR3 loop: CASSLRVVGEQYV. CDR3 DNA sequence: TGTGCCAGCAGTTTAAGGGTGGTGGGCGAGCAGTACGTC.

The J gene is TRBJ2-1, the V gene TRBV4-2; D might be TRBD2 (6 bases). The V gene lost 4 bases and the J gene lost 6 bases, with 13 bases spanning the gap. The germline gives CDR1 LGHNA, CDR2 YNFKEQ. The CDR3 is 14 residues long. The CDR3 DNA reads TGTGCCAGCAGCCGGATCGGAGGGAGCAATGAGCAGTTCTTC. It translates to CASSRIGGSNEQFF.

This clonotype was seen more than once but under ten times. The CDR3 region is CASSQEPLGAGNSPLHF. The CDR3 bases are TGCGCCAGCAGCCAAGAGCCCCTCGGCGCAGGGAATTCACCCCTCCACTTT. V is TRBV4-3 and J is TRBJ1-6; possible D gene TRBD1, 5 bases. The germline CDR1 and CDR2 sequences are LGHNA and YSLEER. Trimming took off 0 bases at V and 7 bases at J, with 16 bases between the two ends. The CDR3 has 17 amino acids.

This rearrangement joins TRBV12-3 or TRBV12-4 to TRBJ1-2; unclear D gene. The CDR3 contains 12 residues. Trimming stripped 6 bases from V and 5 bases from J, with 10 bases between. CDR3 bases: TGTGCCAGCAGAAGTAGTATTTATGGCTACACCTTC. This translates into CASRSSIYGYTF.

This clonotype was detected only a few times. The J gene is TRBJ2-2, the V gene TRBV2; D gene unclear. The CDR3 spans 14 residues. V lost 7 bases and J lost 4, with 13 bases in between. Germline V gene sequence: CDR1 SNHLY, CDR2 FYNNEI. Here the CDR3 DNA reads TGTGCCAGCACCCCCGGGCGCGGCACCGGGGAGCTGTTTTTT. Amino acids: CASTPGRGTGELFF.

This clonotype has only a few counts. This chain uses TRBV7-3 with TRBJ2-1; 10 bases fit TRBD1. The J segment lost 5 bases and the V segment lost 5 bases, leaving 9 bases of the junction unmatched. Germline V gene lookup returns CDR1 SGHTA and CDR2 FQGTGA. There are 16 residues in the CDR3. CDR3 in DNA: TGTGCCAGCAGCCGGGGCGGGACAGGGGTGGACAATGAGCAGTTCTTC. It specifies CASSRGGTGVDNEQFF.

In its sample, this clonotype was seen a few times. The chain carries TRBV6-6 and TRBJ2-1, with D unresolved. The CDR3 runs 17 residues. V was trimmed by 2 bases and J by 2 bases, leaving 16 bases between them. Germline CDR1 and CDR2: MNHNY and SVGAGI (reference sequence). DNA for the CDR3: TGTGCCAGCAGTTACCCCAAGTCGGGTCCCGCCTACAATGAGCAGTTCTTC. Encoded protein: CASSYPKSGPAYNEQFF.

This chain uses TRBV4-1 with TRBJ2-1, with a weak D call TRBD1 (6 bases). CDR1 and CDR2 (germline): MGHRA, YSYEKL. The germline V and J ends were trimmed by 3 bases and 5 bases, with 11 bases remaining between them. The CDR3 totals 14 residues. CDR3 residues: CASSHRDIDNEQFF. As DNA, the CDR3 is TGCGCCAGCAGCCACCGGGACATAGACAATGAGCAGTTCTTC.

There are a few counts of this clonotype. V is TRBV12-3 or TRBV12-4 and J is TRBJ2-1; D is perhaps TRBD1 (5 bases). Trimming cost V 11 bases and J 4 bases, with 15 bases left between them. The CDR3 spans 13 residues. The CDR3 DNA sequence: TGTGCCTGCCGACAGCGAATTTACAATGAGCAGTTCTTC. This gives the protein CACRQRIYNEQFF.

At least ten counts were recorded for this clonotype. The CDR3, as DNA: TGTGCCAGCAGCCTCTCTCAGGATCAGCCCCAGCATTTT. This gives the protein CASSLSQDQPQHF. V and J are TRBV9 and TRBJ1-5; no clear D. The CDR3 is made up of 13 amino acids. Germline loops: CDR1 SGDLS, CDR2 YYNGEE. Trimming took off 4 bases at V and 5 bases at J, with 10 bases between the two ends.

A word on this clonotype: With a much larger clone just one base away, this may be a read error. The chain recombines TRBV7-6 with TRBJ2-7; D not certain. V lost 1 base to trimming and J lost 0 bases, with 4 bases between them. The CDR3 is 13 amino acids. From germline, CDR1 is SGHVS and CDR2 FNYEAQ. CDR3 coding DNA: TGTGCCAGCAGCTTAGAGCGCTCCTACGAGCAGTACTTC. It is translated as CASSLERSYEQYF.

The chain couples TRBV12-3 or TRBV12-4 to TRBJ1-1, with TRBD1 matching 12 bases. The V and J ends lost 5 bases and 3 bases, in that order; junction bases with no gene match: 1. The CDR3 has 14 residues. The CDR3 nucleotides are TGTGCCAGCAGTCGGGACAGGGGGCACACTGAAGCTTTCTTT. It encodes CASSRDRGHTEAFF.

The chain joins TRBV29-1 to TRBJ1-5; D uncertain. This CDR3 comprises 13 residues. Germline assignment: CDR1 SQVTM and CDR2 ANQGSEA. V was cut by 4 bases and J by 0 bases, with 7 bases left in between. CDR3 amino acids: CSVAAASNQPQHF. CDR3 in DNA: TGCAGCGTTGCGGCGGCTAGCAATCAGCCCCAGCATTTT.

This clonotype was observed a few times. J is TRBJ2-1 and V is TRBV24-1, with TRBD2 identical over 10 bases. This CDR3 comprises 16 residues. Germline V gene sequence: CDR1 KGHDR, CDR2 SFDVKD. V trimming: 5 bases; J trimming: 0 bases; junction bases outside the gene matches: 3. CDR3 nucleotide sequence: TGTGCCACCAGTGGTATAGCGGGGGGCTCCTACAATGAGCAGTTCTTC. The encoded protein is CATSGIAGGSYNEQFF.

This clonotype was seen more than once but under ten times. This chain joins TRBV7-3 and TRBJ2-1; D perhaps matches TRBD2 (7 bases). Trimming cost V 5 bases and J 10 bases, with 15 bases left between them. The germline CDR1 and CDR2 sequences are SGHTA and FQGTGA. The CDR3 loop spans 13 amino acids. The CDR3 is CASSLKGGPEQFF. The CDR3 nucleotides are TGTGCCAGCAGCCTCAAGGGGGGGCCGGAGCAGTTCTTC.

The rearrangement links TRBV6-5 to TRBJ1-5; no firm D call. CDR3 length: 15 residues. The germline gives CDR1 MNHEY, CDR2 SVGAGI. The V end lost 5 bases, the J end lost 3 bases, and 14 bases lay between the germline ends. The CDR3, as DNA: TGTGCCAGCAGTGAAGGAGCAGTCGCCAATCAGCCCCAGCATTTT. This sequence encodes CASSEGAVANQPQHF.

The table lists this clonotype with a few counts. The CDR3 loop is CASSPGTGSGTDTQYF. The DNA for the CDR3 is TGCGCCAGCAGCCCAGGGACAGGTTCCGGCACAGATACGCAGTATTTT. V and J are TRBV5-1 and TRBJ2-3, with TRBD1 identical over 8 bases. The length of the CDR3 is 16 residues. Germline V CDR1 and CDR2: SGHRS, YFSETQ. V shed 4 bases and J 1 base; nucleotides not matched to a gene: 8.

This clonotype has just a few counts. The chain joins TRBV20-1 to TRBJ1-2; the D is unclear. V lost 0 bases to trimming and J lost 4 bases, with 9 bases between them. This CDR3 spans 13 amino acids. CDR1 and CDR2 from the germline V gene are DFQATT and SNEGSKA (reference sequence). CDR3 loop: CSARDPQSYGYTF. CDR3 sequence (DNA): TGCAGTGCTAGAGATCCCCAGAGCTATGGCTACACCTTC.

The rearrangement uses TRBV6-5 and TRBJ2-3; D uncertain. CDR3 size: 14 residues. CDR1 and CDR2 (germline): MNHEY, SVGAGI. V was cut by 0 bases and J by 5 bases, with 9 bases left in between. CDR3 loop: CASSYSDGRDTQYF. CDR3 bases: TGTGCCAGCAGTTACTCGGACGGGCGAGATACGCAGTATTTT.

The genes are TRBV14 and TRBJ2-7; D is perhaps TRBD1 (6 bases). Germline V gene data show CDR1 as SGHDN and CDR2 as FVKESK. The CDR3 spans 13 residues. Trimming shortened V by 8 bases and J by 5 bases, and 16 bases separated the two germline ends. The CDR3: CASARGEWDEQYF. DNA of the CDR3: TGTGCCAGCGCCAGGGGCGAATGGGACGAGCAGTACTTC.

There are a few counts of this clonotype. This sequence joins TRBV7-9 and TRBJ2-4; D perhaps matches TRBD2 (6 bases). CDR3 size: 18 residues. CDR1 SEHNR and CDR2 FQNEAQ come from the germline V gene (reference sequence). The V end was cut by 5 bases, the J end by 7 bases, with 27 bases between. The CDR3 here is CASSPIEGSLGTVNIQYF. CDR3 sequence (DNA): TGTGCCAGCAGCCCCATCGAGGGGTCCCTCGGGACTGTTAACATTCAGTACTTC.

This chain links TRBV5-4 with TRBJ2-1, with 9 bases aligning to TRBD2. CDR3 length: 16 amino acids. Germline V gene sequence: CDR1 SGHNT, CDR2 YYREEE (reference sequence). J lost 0 bases, V lost 4 bases, and 5 bases had no gene match. CDR3 in amino acids: CASSLAGLYSYNEQFF. The CDR3 bases are TGTGCCAGCAGCCTAGCGGGACTTTACTCCTACAATGAGCAGTTCTTC. Full variable domain (outside the CDR3, taken from reference TRBV5-4 and TRBJ2-1): ETGVTQSPTHLIKTRGQQVTLRCSSQSGHNTVSWYQQALGQGPQFIFQYYREEENGRGNFPPRFSGLQFPNYSSELNVNALELDDSALYLCASSLAGLYSYNEQFFGPGTRLTVL.

This clonotype was observed a handful of times. This chain links TRBV7-2 with TRBJ1-6; D is undetermined. Germline values: CDR1 SGHTA, CDR2 FQGNSA. CDR3 size: 11 residues. Between the trimmed V and J ends, which lost 0 bases and 10 bases, there was a span of 1 base. The CDR3 DNA reads as TGTGCCAGCAGCTTAGCCTCACCCCTCCACTTT. This sequence encodes CASSLASPLHF.

This clonotype turned up a few times. This chain links TRBV14 with TRBJ2-7; tentatively, D is TRBD2 (5 bases). This CDR3 spans 16 amino acids. Germline CDR1 and CDR2: SGHDN and FVKESK. Deletions cut 0 bases from V and 1 base from J, with 13 bases between. Here the CDR3 DNA reads TGTGCCAGCAGCCAAGACGCCGGGGAAGGGTCCTACGAGCAGTACTTC. Translation gives CASSQDAGEGSYEQYF.

This clonotype was detected a few times. This sequence joins TRBV10-3 and TRBJ1-1, with 7 bases that match TRBD1. Germline CDR1 and CDR2: ENHRY and SYGVKD. CDR3 length: 15 amino acids. J was trimmed by 1 base and V by 4 bases; bases with no gene match: 6. CDR3 sequence: CAISGSRGANTEAFF. The CDR3 bases are TGTGCCATCAGTGGCTCCAGGGGGGCGAACACTGAAGCTTTCTTT.

V gene TRBV4-1 combines with J gene TRBJ2-7; TRBD2 matches at 8 bases. The length of the CDR3 is 16 residues. Trimming at V came to 4 bases and at J to 4 bases, leaving 12 bases not matched to a gene. Germline-derived CDR1 and CDR2 are MGHRA and YSYEKL. The CDR3 sequence: CASSPPGRGGLYEQYF. CDR3 coding DNA: TGCGCCAGCAGCCCACCCGGGAGGGGGGGCCTATACGAGCAGTACTTC.